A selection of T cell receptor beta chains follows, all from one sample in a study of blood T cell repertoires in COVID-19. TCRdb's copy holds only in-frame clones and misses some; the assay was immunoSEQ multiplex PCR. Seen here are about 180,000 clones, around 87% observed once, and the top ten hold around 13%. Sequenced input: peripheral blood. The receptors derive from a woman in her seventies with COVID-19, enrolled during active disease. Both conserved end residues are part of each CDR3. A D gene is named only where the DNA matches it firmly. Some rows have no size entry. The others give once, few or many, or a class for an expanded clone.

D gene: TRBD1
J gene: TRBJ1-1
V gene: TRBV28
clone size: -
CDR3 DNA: TGTGCCAGCAGTGGGGATTCACAGGGGCGAGCTTTCTTT
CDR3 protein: CASSGDSQGRAFF

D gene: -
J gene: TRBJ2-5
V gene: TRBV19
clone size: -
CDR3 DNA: TGTGCCAGTAGTATAGAGGCTACAGCTCTTTGGGAGACCCAGTACTTC
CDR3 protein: CASSIEATALWETQYF

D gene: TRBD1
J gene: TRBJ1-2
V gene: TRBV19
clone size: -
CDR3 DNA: TGTGCCAGTACCGAACTCAAGGGGGCGATCTATGGCTACACCTTC
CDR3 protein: CASTELKGAIYGYTF

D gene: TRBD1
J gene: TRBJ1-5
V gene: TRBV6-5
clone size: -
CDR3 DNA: TGTGCCAGCAGTTCAGGGGGCAGGCTGAGAGAGCAGCCCCAGCATTTT
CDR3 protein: CASSSGGRLREQPQHF

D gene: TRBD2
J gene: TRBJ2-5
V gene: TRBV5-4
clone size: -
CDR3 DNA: TGTGCCAGCAGCAGTGGTGGGACTAGCGGGAGTTCGGAGACCCAGTACTTC
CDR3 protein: CASSSGGTSGSSETQYF

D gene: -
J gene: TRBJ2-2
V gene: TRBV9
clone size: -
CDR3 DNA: TGTGCCAGCAGCCTGGGGGGTACTCGGGAGCTGTTTTTT
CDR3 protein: CASSLGGTRELFF

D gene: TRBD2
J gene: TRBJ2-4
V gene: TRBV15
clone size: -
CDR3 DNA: TGTGCCACCAGCAGAGATTTGAACGGGAGGGCCTTGAGAGCCAAAAACATTCAGTACTTC
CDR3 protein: CATSRDLNGRALRAKNIQYF

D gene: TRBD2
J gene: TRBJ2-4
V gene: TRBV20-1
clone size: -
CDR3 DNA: TGCAGTTCAATGGCGGGGGTTCTTCAGTACTTC
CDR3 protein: CSSMAGVLQYF

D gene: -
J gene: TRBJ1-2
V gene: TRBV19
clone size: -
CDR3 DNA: TGTGCCAGGGCCTCTAGGGAGTTTATCCTTTATGGCTACACCTTC
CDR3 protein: CARASREFILYGYTF

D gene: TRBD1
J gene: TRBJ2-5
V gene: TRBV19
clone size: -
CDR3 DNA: TGTGCCAGTAGTATCGAGACAGGGATGGGAAAGACCCAGTACTTC
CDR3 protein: CASSIETGMGKTQYF

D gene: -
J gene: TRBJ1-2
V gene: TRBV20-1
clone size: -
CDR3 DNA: TGCAGTGCTAGTTACGGGGGGAACTATGGCTACACCTTC
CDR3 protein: CSASYGGNYGYTF

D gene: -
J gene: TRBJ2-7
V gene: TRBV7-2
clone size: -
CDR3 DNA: TGTGCCAGCAGCTTAGATCCTAGCCGAATCTACGAGCAGTACTTC
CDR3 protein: CASSLDPSRIYEQYF

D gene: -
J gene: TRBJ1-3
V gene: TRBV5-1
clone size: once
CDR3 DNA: TGCGCCAGCAGCTTGGGTACAGGAAACACCATATATTTT
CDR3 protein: CASSLGTGNTIYF

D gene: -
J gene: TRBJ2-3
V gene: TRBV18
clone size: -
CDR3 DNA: TGTGCCAGCTCTCCAGCGACTAGCACAGATACGCAGTATTTT
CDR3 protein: CASSPATSTDTQYF

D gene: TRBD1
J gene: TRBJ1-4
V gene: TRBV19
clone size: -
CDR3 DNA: TGTGCCAGTAGCGACCCTGGACAGGGGGTTAATGAAAAACTGTTTTTT
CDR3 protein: CASSDPGQGVNEKLFF

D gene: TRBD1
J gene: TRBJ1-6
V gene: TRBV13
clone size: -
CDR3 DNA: TGTGCCAGCAGCCCCAGGGACAGCATTTCACCCCTCCACTTT
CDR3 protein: CASSPRDSISPLHF

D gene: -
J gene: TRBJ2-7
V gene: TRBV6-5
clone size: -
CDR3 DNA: TGTGCCAGCAGCAAGGGACTGGGCTACGAGCAGTACTTC
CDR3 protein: CASSKGLGYEQYF